These 10 T cell receptor beta chains came from one sample sequenced in a study of T cell responses to AZD1222 COVID-19 vaccine. The data were produced by immunoSEQ multiplex PCR, yet TCRdb's version contains in-frame clones alone and is incomplete. The repertoire holds 95,000 to 150,000 clones, with about nine tenths as singletons. The specimen was peripheral blood, collected on day 0 of AZD1222 vaccination. The receptors derive from an adult in good health.

V gene TRBV28 combines with J gene TRBJ1-5, with a weak D call TRBD1 (6 bases). CDR3 length equals 12 residues. The germline gives CDR1 MDHEN, CDR2 SYDVKM. V lost 6 bases, J lost 7 bases, and 10 bases lay in between. CDR3 amino acids: CASRGGGQPQHF. The CDR3 region has the DNA TGTGCCAGCAGAGGGGGTGGGCAGCCCCAGCATTTT.

The chain joins TRBV25-1 to TRBJ2-6, with a weak D call TRBD1 (5 bases). The V and J ends lost 3 bases and 2 bases respectively, with 14 bases between them. CDR1 is MGHDK, CDR2 SYGVNS, per germline. This CDR3 has 17 amino acids. DNA for the CDR3: TGTGCCAGCAGTGACTGGGGAAGGGGTACTGGGGCCAACGTCCTGACTTTC. This translates into CASSDWGRGTGANVLTF.

As regards this clone: One end of the junction does not line up with germline, which may come from a read error. The genes are TRBV12-5 and TRBJ2-2; D assignment may be TRBD1 or TRBD2 (5 bases each). Per germline, CDR1 LGHNT and CDR2 FRNRAP. The CDR3 is made up of 15 amino acids. The CDR3 coding sequence is TGTGCTAGTGGCAGATCCGGGACCCGCACCGGGAAGCTGTTTTTT. This codes for CASGRSGTRTGKLFF.

In this sample, this clone turned up once. The V gene is TRBV9, the J gene TRBJ2-5; 11 bases are shared with TRBD2. Per germline, CDR1 SGDLS and CDR2 YYNGEE. The CDR3 extends over 16 amino acids. Unmatched junction bases numbered 7, after V lost 2 bases and J lost 4 bases. CDR3 loop: CASSVNSGGALETQYF. For the CDR3, the DNA is TGTGCCAGCAGCGTTAATAGCGGGGGGGCCTTAGAGACCCAGTACTTC.

This sequence joins TRBV7-9 and TRBJ2-6; the D gene is possibly TRBD1 (5 bases). Trimming cost V 1 base and J 0 bases, with 13 bases left between them. The CDR3 covers 18 residues. The germline V gene encodes CDR1 SEHNR and CDR2 FQNEAQ (reference sequence). The CDR3 DNA is TGTGCCAGCAGCTTAGGCCCAGGGATGGGCTCTGGGGCCAACGTCCTGACTTTC. It codes for CASSLGPGMGSGANVLTF.

The J gene is TRBJ2-3, the V gene TRBV12-5; 9 positions agree with TRBD2. The J segment lost 4 bases and the V segment lost 5 bases, leaving 1 base of the junction unmatched. This CDR3 has 13 residues. Per germline, CDR1 LGHNT and CDR2 FRNRAP. CDR3 sequence reads: CASGEREADTQYF. CDR3 DNA sequence: TGTGCTAGTGGTGAGCGGGAGGCAGATACGCAGTATTTT.

This rearrangement joins TRBV5-1 to TRBJ1-6; 9 bases match TRBD1. J lost 10 bases, V lost 0 bases, and 8 bases had no gene match. The CDR3 has 16 residues. Per the germline V gene, CDR1 is SGHRS and CDR2 is YFSETQ. The CDR3 bases are TGCGCCAGCAGCTTGGAAGGACAGGGGAGTGAATCACCCCTCCACTTT. Its translation is CASSLEGQGSESPLHF.

The V and J genes are TRBV30 and TRBJ2-1; D call uncertain. The germline V gene encodes CDR1 GTSNPN and CDR2 SVGIG (reference sequence). Trimming removed 2 bases at V and 3 bases at J, with 2 bases between. CDR3 length: 11 amino acids. The CDR3 DNA reads TGTGCCTGGAGTTTCTACAATGAGCAGTTCTTC. This gives the protein CAWSFYNEQFF.

In the case of this clone: Other DNA sequences from this sample encode an identical CDR3 as well. V is TRBV28 and J is TRBJ1-2; D remains unclear. V dropped 4 bases and J dropped 8 bases, with 5 bases sitting between them. Germline V lookup: CDR1 MDHEN, CDR2 SYDVKM. This CDR3 spans 10 amino acids. In DNA, the CDR3 is TGTGCCAGCAGTTCCGGCGGCTACACCTTC. It is translated as CASSSGGYTF.

This sequence joins TRBV19 and TRBJ1-1; 11 bases map to TRBD1. After removal of 4 bases from V and 5 bases from J, the junction contained 9 bases not matched to a gene. The CDR3 contains 16 residues. Per germline, CDR1 LNHDA and CDR2 SQIVND (reference sequence). CDR3 nucleotide sequence: TGTGCCAGTAGTACGGGACAGGGGGTCGCGGGGACTGAAGCTTTCTTT. Its translation: CASSTGQGVAGTEAFF.